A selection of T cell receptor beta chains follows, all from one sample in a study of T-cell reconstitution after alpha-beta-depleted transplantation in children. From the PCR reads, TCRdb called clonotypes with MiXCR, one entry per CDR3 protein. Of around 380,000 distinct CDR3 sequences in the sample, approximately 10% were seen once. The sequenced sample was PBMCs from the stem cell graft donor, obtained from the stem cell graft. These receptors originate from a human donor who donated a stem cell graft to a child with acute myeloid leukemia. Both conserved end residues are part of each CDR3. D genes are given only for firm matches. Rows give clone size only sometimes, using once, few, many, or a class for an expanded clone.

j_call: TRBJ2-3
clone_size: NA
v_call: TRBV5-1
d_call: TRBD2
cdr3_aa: CASSSLGLAGREEGF
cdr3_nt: TGCGCCAGCAGCTCCCTGGGGCTAGCGGGCAGGGAAGAAGGATTT

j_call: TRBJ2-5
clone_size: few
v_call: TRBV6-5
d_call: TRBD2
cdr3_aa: CASSSPGLSETQYF
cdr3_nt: TGTGCCAGCAGTTCGCCGGGACTATCAGAGACCCAGTACTTC

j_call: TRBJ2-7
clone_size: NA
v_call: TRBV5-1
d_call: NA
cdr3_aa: CASSIGTSYEQYF
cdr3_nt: TGCGCCAGCAGCATAGGGACTTCCTACGAGCAGTACTTC

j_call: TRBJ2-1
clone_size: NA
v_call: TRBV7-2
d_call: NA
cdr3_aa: CASSLMGSRDEQFF
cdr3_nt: TGTGCCAGCAGCTTAATGGGTAGCCGAGATGAGCAGTTCTTC

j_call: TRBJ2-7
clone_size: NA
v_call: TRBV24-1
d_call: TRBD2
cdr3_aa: CATTGGARNEQYF
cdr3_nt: TGTGCCACCACGGGAGGGGCGCGGAACGAGCAGTACTTC

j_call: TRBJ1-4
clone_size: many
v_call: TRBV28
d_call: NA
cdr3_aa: CASSGTSNEKLFF
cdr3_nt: TGTGCCAGTTCCGGGACATCTAATGAAAAACTGTTTTTT

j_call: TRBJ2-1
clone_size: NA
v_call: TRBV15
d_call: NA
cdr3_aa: CATSRSGPYNEQFF
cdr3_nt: TGTGCCACCAGCAGGTCCGGCCCCTACAATGAGCAGTTCTTC

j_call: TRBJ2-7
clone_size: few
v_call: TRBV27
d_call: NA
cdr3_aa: CASRHMGRMYEQYF
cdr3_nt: TGTGCCAGCAGGCACATGGGGAGAATGTACGAGCAGTACTTC

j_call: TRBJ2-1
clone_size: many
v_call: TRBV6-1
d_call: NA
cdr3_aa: CASRGLEGANYNEQFF
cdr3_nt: TGTGCCAGCAGAGGACTAGAGGGGGCTAACTACAATGAGCAGTTCTTC

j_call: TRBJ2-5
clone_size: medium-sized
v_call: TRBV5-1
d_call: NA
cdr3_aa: CASSLDGTTQETQYF
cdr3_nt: TGCGCCAGCAGCTTGGACGGGACAACCCAAGAGACCCAGTACTTC

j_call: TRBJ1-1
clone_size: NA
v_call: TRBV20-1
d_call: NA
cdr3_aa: CSARIDRLEAFF
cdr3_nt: TGCAGTGCTCGAATAGACAGGTTGGAGGCTTTCTTT

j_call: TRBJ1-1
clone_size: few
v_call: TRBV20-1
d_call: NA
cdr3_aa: CSEQGDTEAFF
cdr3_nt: TGCAGTGAACAGGGAGACACTGAAGCTTTCTTT

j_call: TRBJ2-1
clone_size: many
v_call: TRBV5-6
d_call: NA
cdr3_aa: CASSLGVRVSYNEQFF
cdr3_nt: TGTGCCAGCAGCTTGGGGGTCAGGGTATCCTACAATGAGCAGTTCTTC

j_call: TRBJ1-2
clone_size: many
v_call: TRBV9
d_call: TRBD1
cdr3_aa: CASSGGQGVAYGYTF
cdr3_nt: TGTGCCAGCAGCGGAGGACAGGGAGTTGCCTATGGCTACACCTTC

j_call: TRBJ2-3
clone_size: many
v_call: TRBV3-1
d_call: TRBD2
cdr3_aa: CASSQDLWAGVSTDTQYF
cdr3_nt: TGTGCCAGCAGCCAAGATCTGTGGGCGGGAGTGAGCACAGATACGCAGTATTTT

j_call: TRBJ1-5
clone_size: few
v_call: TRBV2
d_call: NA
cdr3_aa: CASSPSEVLSQPQHF
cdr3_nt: TGTGCCAGCAGCCCCTCGGAGGTTCTGAGCCAGCCCCAGCATTTT

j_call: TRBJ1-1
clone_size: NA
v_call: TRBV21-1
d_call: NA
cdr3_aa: CASSKAGRVDTEAFF
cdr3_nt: TGTGCCAGCAGCAAAGCAGGCAGGGTGGACACTGAAGCTTTCTTT

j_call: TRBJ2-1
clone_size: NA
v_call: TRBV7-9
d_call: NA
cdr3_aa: CASTSGTANNEQFF
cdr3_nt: TGTGCCAGCACCTCGGGCACAGCAAACAATGAGCAGTTCTTC

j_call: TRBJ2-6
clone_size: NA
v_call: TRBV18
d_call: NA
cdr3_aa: CASSRPGISGANVLTF
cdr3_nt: TGTGCCAGCTCAAGGCCAGGAATCTCTGGGGCCAACGTCCTGACTTTC

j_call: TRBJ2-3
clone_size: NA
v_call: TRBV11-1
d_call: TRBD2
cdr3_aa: CASSSGTSSPLGTDTQYF
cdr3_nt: TGTGCCAGCAGCTCCGGGACTAGCTCCCCTCTTGGCACAGATACGCAGTATTTT

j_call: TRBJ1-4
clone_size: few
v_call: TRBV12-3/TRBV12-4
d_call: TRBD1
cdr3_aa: CASSLEGTGTNEKLFF
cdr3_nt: TGTGCCAGCAGTTTAGAGGGGACAGGGACTAATGAAAAACTGTTTTTT

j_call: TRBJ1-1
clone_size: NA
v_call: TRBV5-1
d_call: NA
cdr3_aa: CASSTGINTEAFF
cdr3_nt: TGCGCCAGCAGCACCGGGATTAACACTGAAGCTTTCTTT

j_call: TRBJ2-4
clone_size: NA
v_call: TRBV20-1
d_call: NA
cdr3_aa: CSAPTQNIQYF
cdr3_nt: TGCAGTGCTCCGACCCAAAACATTCAGTACTTC

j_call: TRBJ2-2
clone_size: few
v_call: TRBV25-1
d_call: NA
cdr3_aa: CASSESSIGELFF
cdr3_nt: TGTGCCAGCAGTGAATCGTCCATCGGGGAGCTGTTTTTT

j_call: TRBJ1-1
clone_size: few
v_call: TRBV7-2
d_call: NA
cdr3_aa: CASSLEGVGTEAFF
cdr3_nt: TGTGCCAGCAGCTTAGAGGGGGTGGGGACTGAAGCTTTCTTT

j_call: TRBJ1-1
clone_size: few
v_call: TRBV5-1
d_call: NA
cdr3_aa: CASTDQGLGANTEAFF
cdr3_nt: TGCGCCAGCACCGATCAGGGACTGGGGGCAAACACTGAAGCTTTCTTT

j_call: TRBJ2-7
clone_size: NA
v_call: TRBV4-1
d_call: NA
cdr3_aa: CASSQDLVLAKSYEQYF
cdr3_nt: TGCGCCAGCAGCCAAGATTTAGTGCTAGCGAAATCCTACGAGCAGTACTTC

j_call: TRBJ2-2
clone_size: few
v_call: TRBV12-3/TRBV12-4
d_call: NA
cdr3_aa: CASSLAGWSTGELFF
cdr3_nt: TGTGCCAGCAGCTTGGCCGGGTGGAGCACCGGGGAGCTGTTTTTT

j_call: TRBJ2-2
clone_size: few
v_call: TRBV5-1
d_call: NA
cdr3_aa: CASSLHQGLGTGELFF
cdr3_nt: TGCGCCAGCAGCTTGCATCAGGGGCTGGGGACCGGGGAGCTGTTTTTT

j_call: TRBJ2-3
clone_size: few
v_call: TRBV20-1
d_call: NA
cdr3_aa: CSGRRGGSTDTQYF
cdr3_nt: TGCAGCGGCCGACGCGGCGGAAGCACAGATACGCAGTATTTT

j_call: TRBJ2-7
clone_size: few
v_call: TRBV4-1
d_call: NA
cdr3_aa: CASSQFLSRTLAEQYF
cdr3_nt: TGCGCCAGCAGCCAATTTCTGTCTCGGACTCTCGCCGAGCAGTACTTC

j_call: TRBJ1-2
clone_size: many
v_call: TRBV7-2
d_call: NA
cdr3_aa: CASSLDLGALYGYTF
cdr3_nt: TGTGCCAGCAGCTTAGATCTGGGGGCACTCTATGGCTACACCTTC

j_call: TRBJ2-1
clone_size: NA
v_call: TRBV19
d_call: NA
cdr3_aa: CASRWGAGYNEQFF
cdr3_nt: TGTGCCAGTAGGTGGGGGGCAGGCTACAATGAGCAGTTCTTC

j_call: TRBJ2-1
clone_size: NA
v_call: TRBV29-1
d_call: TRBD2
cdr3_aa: CSVEVGGLAGGPVDEQFF
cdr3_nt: TGCAGCGTTGAAGTAGGCGGACTAGCGGGAGGGCCGGTTGATGAGCAGTTCTTC

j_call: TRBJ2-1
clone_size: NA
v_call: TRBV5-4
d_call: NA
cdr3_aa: CASSLVARDGAGRKNEQFF
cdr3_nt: TGTGCCAGCAGCTTGGTGGCCCGGGACGGGGCCGGAAGGAAAAATGAGCAGTTCTTC

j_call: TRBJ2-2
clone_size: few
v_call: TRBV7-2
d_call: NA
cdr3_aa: CASSFDSSRPGELFF
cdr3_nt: TGTGCCAGCAGCTTTGACAGTAGTAGACCCGGGGAGCTGTTTTTT

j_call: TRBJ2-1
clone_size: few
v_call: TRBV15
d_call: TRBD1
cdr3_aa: CATSRPDRGLTSTYNEQFF
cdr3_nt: TGTGCCACCAGCAGGCCGGACAGGGGGTTGACCTCGACCTACAATGAGCAGTTCTTC

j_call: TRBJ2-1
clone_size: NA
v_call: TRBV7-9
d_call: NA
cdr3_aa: CASSLGLDEQFF
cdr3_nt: TGTGCCAGCAGCTTAGGGTTGGATGAGCAGTTCTTC

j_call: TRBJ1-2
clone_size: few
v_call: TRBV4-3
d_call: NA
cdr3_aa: CASSQEFRGGKGYTF
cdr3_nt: TGCGCCAGCAGCCAAGAATTTCGGGGTGGGAAAGGCTACACCTTC

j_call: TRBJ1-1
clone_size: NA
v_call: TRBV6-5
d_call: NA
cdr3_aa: CASSYEVGTEAFF
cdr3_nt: TGTGCCAGCAGTTACGAAGTGGGCACTGAAGCTTTCTTT

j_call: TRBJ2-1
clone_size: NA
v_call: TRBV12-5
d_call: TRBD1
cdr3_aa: CASGLPGQGIRNEQFF
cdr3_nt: TGTGCTAGTGGGTTACCGGGACAGGGGATTCGGAATGAGCAGTTCTTC

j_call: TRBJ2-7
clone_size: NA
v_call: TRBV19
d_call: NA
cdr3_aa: CASSAPWGPKSYEQYF
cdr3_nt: TGTGCCAGTAGTGCGCCCTGGGGGCCCAAGTCATACGAGCAGTACTTC

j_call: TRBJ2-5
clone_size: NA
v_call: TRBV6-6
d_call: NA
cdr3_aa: CASRLPQETQYF
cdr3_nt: TGTGCCAGCAGACTACCACAAGAGACCCAGTACTTC

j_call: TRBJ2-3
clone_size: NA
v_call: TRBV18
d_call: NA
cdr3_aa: CASSPISGSTDTQYF
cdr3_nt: TGTGCCAGCTCACCTATCTCGGGTAGCACAGATACGCAGTATTTT

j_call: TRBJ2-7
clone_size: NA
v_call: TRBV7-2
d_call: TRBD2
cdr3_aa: CASSNGLAVHYEQYF
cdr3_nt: TGTGCCAGCAGCAATGGACTAGCGGTACACTACGAGCAGTACTTC

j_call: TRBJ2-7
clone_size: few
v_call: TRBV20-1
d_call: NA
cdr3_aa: CSARDPANYEQYF
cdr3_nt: TGCAGTGCTAGGGACCCCGCGAACTACGAGCAGTACTTC

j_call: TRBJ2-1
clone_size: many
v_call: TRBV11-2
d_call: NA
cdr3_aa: CASSPRQGISYNEQFF
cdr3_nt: TGTGCCAGCAGCCCGCGGCAGGGTATTTCCTACAATGAGCAGTTCTTC

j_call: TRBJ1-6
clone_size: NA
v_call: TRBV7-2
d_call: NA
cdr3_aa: CASSLEVQANSPLHF
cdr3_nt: TGTGCCAGCAGCTTAGAGGTTCAGGCCAATTCACCCCTCCACTTT

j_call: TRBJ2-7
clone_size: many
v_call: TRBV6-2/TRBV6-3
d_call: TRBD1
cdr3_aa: CASSYSTGAYEQYF
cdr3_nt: TGTGCCAGCAGTTACTCGACAGGGGCCTACGAGCAGTACTTC

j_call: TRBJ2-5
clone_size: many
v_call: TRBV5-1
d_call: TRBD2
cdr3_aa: CASSSSGRAETQYF
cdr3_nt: TGCGCCAGCAGCTCGAGCGGGAGGGCGGAGACCCAGTACTTC

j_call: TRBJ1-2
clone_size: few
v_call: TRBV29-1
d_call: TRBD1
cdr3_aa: CSVGRGRERGYTF
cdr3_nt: TGCAGCGTTGGCAGGGGGCGCGAACGCGGCTACACCTTC

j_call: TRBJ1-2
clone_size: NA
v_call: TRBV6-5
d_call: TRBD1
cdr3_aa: CASSSGTVSTNYGYTF
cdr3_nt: TGTGCCAGCAGTTCCGGGACAGTCTCAACTAACTATGGCTACACCTTC

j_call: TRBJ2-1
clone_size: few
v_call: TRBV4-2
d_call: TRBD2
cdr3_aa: CASSRPTGTSGRQTYNEQFF
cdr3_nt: TGTGCCAGCAGCCGACCGACCGGGACTAGCGGGAGGCAGACCTACAATGAGCAGTTCTTC

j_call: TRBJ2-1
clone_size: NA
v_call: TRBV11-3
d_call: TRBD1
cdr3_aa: CASSPRQGTYNEQFF
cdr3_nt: TGTGCCAGCAGCCCTCGACAGGGTACCTACAATGAGCAGTTCTTC

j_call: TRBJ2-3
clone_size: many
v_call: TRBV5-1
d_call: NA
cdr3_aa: CATSENEDTQYF
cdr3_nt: TGCGCCACCTCAGAAAATGAAGATACGCAGTATTTT

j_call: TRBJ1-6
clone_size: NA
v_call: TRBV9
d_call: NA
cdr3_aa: CASSDSDSSNSPLHF
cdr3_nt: TGTGCCAGCAGCGATTCGGACAGTTCTAATTCACCCCTCCACTTT

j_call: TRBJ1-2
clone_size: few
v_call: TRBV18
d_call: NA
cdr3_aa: CASSPNQRGYTF
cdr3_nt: TGTGCCAGCTCACCAAATCAGCGTGGCTACACCTTC